This record concerns one T cell receptor (beta chain) sequence. This clonotype has a count of ten or more. Its antigen target is currently unknown. Base qualities are not at hand, and no much larger clone is one base apart. This record comes from a study of T cells in Graves' hyperthyroidism and ophthalmopathy (dated by TCRdb to about 2019). General notes on the study: Peripheral blood samples were taken at initial diagnosis, before any treatment was given. TCR V-J signatures able to tell the groups apart were searched for in a discovery cohort of 90 to 100 patients, of whom more than 40 had Graves' ophthalmopathy and around 56 had stable Graves' hyperthyroidism. Prospective prediction of ophthalmopathy was tested in an independent validation cohort of under 20 hyperthyroidism patients and 17 patients who later progressed to ophthalmopathy. The roughly 94 discovery patients were randomly divided into training and test sets at a 7:3 ratio. Thyroid tissue and blood T-cell repertoires from six Graves' hyperthyroidism patients were also compared in the study. After sampling, hyperthyroidism patients received methimazole starting at 30 mg daily, and ophthalmopathy patients received high-dose intravenous methylprednisolone. The paper reports TCR Vbeta CDR3 sequencing of some 140 peripheral blood samples: approximately 43 ophthalmopathy, roughly 74 hyperthyroidism and 17 progressor patients.

Results the study describes overall, beyond this receptor: Sample size was not statistically predetermined, and investigators were not blinded to group allocation. Most expanded thyroid clonotypes (frequency above 0.001) were also found in blood, which suggests that blood repertoires may mirror thyroid immune responses. A 13 V-J signature model separated ophthalmopathy from stable hyperthyroidism, with 87.88% sensitivity and just under 84% specificity in cross-validation and 80%/75% in testing. In validation, progression to ophthalmopathy was predicted by the model with around 70% sensitivity and about 72% specificity, a median of 6.5 months before onset.

According to the germline V gene, CDR1 reads SGHTA and CDR2 reads FQGNSA. The junction shows trimming of 3 bases on V and 0 bases on J, and the gene matches do not reach 13 bases of it. The CDR3 sequence holds 18 residues, the cysteine and phenylalanine included. The kept DNA is CDR3 alone, 54 bases in frame from the first base. Hyperthyroidism patients were aged 18 to 65 years and newly diagnosed, with disease duration of less than 2 months. Any patient with an uncontrolled infection, another autoimmune disease, pregnancy or lactation was excluded. Diagnoses were established on the basis of clinical symptoms, serum thyroxine and TRAb, thyroid ultrasound, and orbital computed tomography. For progressor patients, blood was drawn at the first diagnosis of hyperthyroidism, before any ophthalmopathy symptoms had appeared. Ficoll-Paque density gradient centrifugation was used to isolate PBMCs from about 10 ml of fresh peripheral blood. Progressor patients were first diagnosed with Graves' hyperthyroidism and then developed ophthalmopathy during follow-up. Total RNA was extracted using Trizol reagent, and RNA quality was assessed on an Agilent 2100 Bioanalyzer.

The TCR beta CDR3 regions were amplified from RNA transcripts. The first round of RT-PCR for the TCR CDR3 was performed with the HTBI primer set and the Qiagen OneStep RT-PCR kit. Libraries were constructed in a second round of multiplex PCR, after which size selection and purification were carried out. Sequencing of the libraries was done on an Illumina HiSeq2000 using paired-end 100 bp reads. On the authors' methods: SOAPnuke was used to process the raw data, removing reads that contained adapters or uncalled bases, had a mean Phred below 15, or lacked an exact match to the constant primer or identifier. COPE v1.2.5 was used to merge high-quality paired reads, and clonotypes were defined as unique nucleotide sequences. MiTCR v1.1 was used to align the clonotypes against IMGT TRBV, TRBD and TRBJ reference segments. The analysis was restricted to V-J combinations with a frequency above 0.0001, which together covered just over 99% of the repertoires. The TCS score was defined as the ratio of F50 (clonal expansion) to E x V (chaos), calculated using BLOSUM62-based TCRdist between CDR3 peptides within each V-J. Welch's t-statistics and random forest reduced 450 to 600 V-J features to about 12, which were used in a naive Bayes classifier (R e1071). TCRdb reprocessed the public reads (quality trimming at Q25 with fastp, clone calling with MiXCR) and kept in-frame beta chains. Each CDR3 protein gets just one entry, which takes the most common genes and DNA from the rows behind it. The V and J calls were determined by TCRdb, not by the authors. Here the sample has around 300,000 distinct CDR3 sequences; approximately 12% occur a single time. The ten largest clones represent approximately 7.8% of the sample.

Sequenced material: blood. The sequence joins TRBV7-2 to TRBJ2-7, with 8 central nucleotides matching TRBD1. The sequence came from a woman in her twenties or thirties with Graves' hyperthyroidism that later progressed to Graves' ophthalmopathy. The nucleotides are TGTGCCAGCAGCTTCCGACAGGGGTCCCCATTGAACTCCTACGAGCAGTACTTC. Its translation is CASSFRQGSPLNSYEQYF.